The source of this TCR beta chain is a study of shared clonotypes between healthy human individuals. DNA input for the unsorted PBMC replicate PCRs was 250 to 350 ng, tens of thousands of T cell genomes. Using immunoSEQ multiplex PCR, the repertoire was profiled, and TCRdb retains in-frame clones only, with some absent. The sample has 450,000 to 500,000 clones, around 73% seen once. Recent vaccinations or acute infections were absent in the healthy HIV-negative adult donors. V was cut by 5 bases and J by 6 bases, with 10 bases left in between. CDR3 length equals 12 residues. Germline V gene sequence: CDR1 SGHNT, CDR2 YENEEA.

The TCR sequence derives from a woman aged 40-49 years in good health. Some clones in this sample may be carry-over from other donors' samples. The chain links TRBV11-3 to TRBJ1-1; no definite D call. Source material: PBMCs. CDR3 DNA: TGTGCCAGCAGCGAAGACGGATCTGAAGCTTTCTTT. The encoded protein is CASSEDGSEAFF. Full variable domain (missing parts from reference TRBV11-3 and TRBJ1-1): EAGVVQSPRYKIIEKKQPVAFWCNPISGHNTLYWYLQNLGQGPELLIRYENEEAVDDSQLPKDRFSAERLKGVDSTLKIQPAELGDSAVYLCASSEDGSEAFFGQGTRLTVV.